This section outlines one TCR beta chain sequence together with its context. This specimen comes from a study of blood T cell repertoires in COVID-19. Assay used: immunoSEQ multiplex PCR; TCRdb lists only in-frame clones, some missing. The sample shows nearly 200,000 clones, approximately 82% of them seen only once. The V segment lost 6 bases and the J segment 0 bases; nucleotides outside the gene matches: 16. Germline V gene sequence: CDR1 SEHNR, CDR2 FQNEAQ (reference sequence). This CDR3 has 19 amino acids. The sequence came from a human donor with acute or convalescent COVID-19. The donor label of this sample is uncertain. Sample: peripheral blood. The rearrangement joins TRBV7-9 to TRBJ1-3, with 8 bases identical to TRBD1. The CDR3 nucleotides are TGTGCCAGCAGTCTCCCGGGGACAGGTCGAAGAAGCTCTGGAAACACCATATATTTT. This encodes CASSLPGTGRRSSGNTIYF.